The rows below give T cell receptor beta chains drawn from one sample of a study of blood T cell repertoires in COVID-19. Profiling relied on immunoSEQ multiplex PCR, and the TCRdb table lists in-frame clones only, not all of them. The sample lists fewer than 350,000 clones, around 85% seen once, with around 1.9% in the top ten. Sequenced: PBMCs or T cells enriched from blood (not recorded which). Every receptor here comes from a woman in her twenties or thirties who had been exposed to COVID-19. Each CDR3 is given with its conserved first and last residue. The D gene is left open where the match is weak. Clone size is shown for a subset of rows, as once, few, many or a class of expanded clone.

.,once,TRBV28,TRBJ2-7,CASKVQGGASYEQYF,TGTGCCAGCAAAGTCCAGGGCGGCGCCTCCTACGAGCAGTACTTC
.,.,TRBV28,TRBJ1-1,CASSLSGHNTEAFF,TGTGCCAGCAGTTTATCAGGACACAACACTGAAGCTTTCTTT
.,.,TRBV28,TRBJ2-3,CASSREGNTQYF,TGTGCCAGCAGTCGTGAGGGTAATACGCAGTATTTT
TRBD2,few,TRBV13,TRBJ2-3,CASSLGLSGRARDTQYF,TGTGCCAGCAGCTTAGGCCTAAGCGGGAGGGCCAGAGATACGCAGTATTTT
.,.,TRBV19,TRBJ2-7,CASSIGLDYEQYF,TGTGCCAGTAGTATTGGGCTGGACTACGAGCAGTACTTC
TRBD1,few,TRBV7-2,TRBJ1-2,CASSFPGTGGGYTF,TGTGCCAGCAGCTTTCCCGGCACAGGGGGTGGCTACACCTTC
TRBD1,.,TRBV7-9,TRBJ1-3,CASSADRVSGNTIYF,TGTGCCAGCAGCGCCGACAGGGTCTCTGGAAACACCATATATTTT
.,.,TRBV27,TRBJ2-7,CASSLPPATGRREQYF,TGTGCCAGCAGTTTACCCCCGGCGACGGGTCGAAGGGAGCAGTACTTC
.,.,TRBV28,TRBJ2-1,CASTEGDEQFF,TGTGCCAGCACTGAGGGGGATGAGCAGTTCTTC
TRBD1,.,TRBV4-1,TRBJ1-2,CASSHGQGPNGYTF,TGCGCCAGCAGCCACGGACAGGGACCGAATGGCTACACCTTC
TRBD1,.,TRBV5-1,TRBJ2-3,CASSSTGALTDTQYF,TGCGCCAGCAGCTCGACAGGGGCCCTTACCGATACGCAGTATTTT
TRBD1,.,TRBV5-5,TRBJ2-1,CASSLGQGADNEQFF,TGTGCCAGCAGCTTGGGACAGGGGGCCGACAATGAGCAGTTCTTC
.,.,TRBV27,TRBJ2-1,CASSMDSHNEQFF,TGTGCCAGCAGTATGGACAGCCACAATGAGCAGTTCTTC
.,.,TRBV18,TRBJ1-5,CASSPTGQSNQPQHF,TGTGCCAGCTCACCAACCGGACAGAGCAATCAGCCCCAGCATTTT
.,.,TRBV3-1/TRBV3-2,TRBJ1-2,CASSQGGNYGYTF,TGTGCCAGCAGCCAGGGAGGGAACTATGGCTACACCTTC